The 22 T cell receptor beta chains in this list originate from one sample, sequenced in a study of CD8+ T cells in alopecia areata. Extraction and reverse transcription of RNA yielded cDNA as the sequencing template. Sequenced by immunoSEQ multiplex PCR; TCRdb stores in-frame clones only, minus some. Of 200,000 to 250,000 clones listed, 50% to 70% are singletons. The sequenced sample was CD4+ T cells sorted from blood, obtained at week 0. The source is a human donor with alopecia areata.

A word on this clone: Other DNA sequences of this sample code for an identical CDR3. The CDR3 region has the DNA TGTGCCAGCAGCTCCTTGTACGAGCAGTACTTC. Its protein product is CASSSLYEQYF. The chain employs TRBV11-2 and TRBJ2-7; D is uncertain. Trimming left V 4 bases short and J 4 bases short, with 5 bases between. Germline CDR1 and CDR2: SGHAT and FQNNGV. This CDR3 has 11 amino acids.

The J gene is TRBJ2-1, the V gene TRBV28; D unresolved. Germline V gene lookup returns CDR1 MDHEN and CDR2 SYDVKM. The CDR3 has 10 amino acids. Trimming stripped 9 bases from V and 7 bases from J, with 7 bases between. This chain's CDR3 is CASGFNEQFF. The CDR3 region has the DNA TGTGCCAGTGGCTTTAATGAGCAGTTCTTC.

The gene calls are TRBV7-7 and TRBJ2-3; D is tentatively TRBD1 or TRBD2 (5 bases each). The CDR3 runs to 11 residues. The germline V and J ends were trimmed by 8 bases and 5 bases, with 8 bases remaining between them. The germline V gene has CDR1 SSHAT and CDR2 FNYEAQ (reference sequence). CDR3 residues: CASGGGDTQYF. The CDR3 coding sequence is TGTGCCAGCGGTGGGGGAGATACGCAGTATTTT.

The sample holds a few counts of this clone. The rearrangement uses TRBV4-2 and TRBJ2-3; D tentatively reads TRBD1 or TRBD2 (5 bases each). CDR3 length: 14 residues. In germline, CDR1 is LGHNA, CDR2 YNFKEQ. V dropped 0 bases and J dropped 10 bases, with 14 bases sitting between them. The CDR3 sequence: CASSQDGTGRAQYF. The CDR3 region has the DNA TGTGCCAGCAGCCAAGATGGAACGGGACGTGCGCAGTATTTT.

J is TRBJ2-1 and V is TRBV20-1; no clear D. V lost 5 bases and J 9 bases, leaving 11 bases between the germline ends. The CDR3 is made up of 11 amino acids. CDR1 and CDR2 from the germline V gene are DFQATT and SNEGSKA (reference sequence). Here the CDR3 reads CSAGPQSEQFF. DNA for the CDR3: TGCAGTGCTGGGCCGCAGTCTGAGCAGTTCTTC.

The J gene is TRBJ2-5, the V gene TRBV4-1, with D perhaps TRBD1 (6 bases). V was pared by 2 bases and J by 0 bases, with 10 bases between. From germline, CDR1 is MGHRA and CDR2 YSYEKL. The CDR3 length is 15 residues. CDR3 amino acids: CASSQLTGDQETQYF. The CDR3 nucleotides read TGCGCCAGCAGCCAACTGACAGGAGACCAAGAGACCCAGTACTTC.

J is TRBJ2-7 and V is TRBV11-2; 7 nucleotides line up with TRBD2. The length of the CDR3 is 13 residues. The germline gives CDR1 SGHAT, CDR2 FQNNGV. V was pared by 4 bases and J by 6 bases, with 6 bases of the junction left unmatched. The CDR3 is CASSYLGGFEQYF. CDR3 in DNA: TGTGCCAGCAGCTACCTGGGGGGGTTCGAGCAGTACTTC.

This clone was counted a few times. The V gene is TRBV6-1, the J gene TRBJ1-1, with 7 bases identical to TRBD1. V shed 8 bases, J shed 0 bases, and the junction held 3 bases outside the gene matches. CDR3 length: 13 amino acids. From germline, CDR1 is MNHNS and CDR2 SASEGT. CDR3 coding DNA: TGTGCCAGCTTGACAGGGATGAACACTGAAGCTTTCTTT. Amino acids: CASLTGMNTEAFF.

J is TRBJ1-4 and V is TRBV30, with 8 bases matching TRBD1. The V and J ends lost 5 bases and 0 bases, in that order; junction bases with no gene match: 2. Germline V lookup: CDR1 GTSNPN, CDR2 SVGIG (reference sequence). The CDR3 spans 14 residues. This CDR3 reads CAWATGATNEKLFF. CDR3 DNA: TGTGCCTGGGCGACAGGGGCAACTAATGAAAAACTGTTTTTT.

The sample holds a few counts of this clone. The genes are TRBV30 and TRBJ1-1, with D possibly being TRBD1 (6 bases). Per the germline V gene, CDR1 is GTSNPN and CDR2 is SVGIG (reference sequence). This CDR3 contains 14 residues. The V and J ends lost 6 bases and 0 bases respectively, with 14 bases between them. CDR3 in amino acids: CACSTGGMNTEAFF. CDR3 DNA: TGTGCCTGCTCTACGGGGGGCATGAACACTGAAGCTTTCTTT.

The chain employs TRBV27 and TRBJ1-4; perhaps TRBD1 as D (5 bases). The CDR3 runs to 15 residues. From germline, CDR1 is MNHEY and CDR2 SMNVEV (reference sequence). V shed 6 bases and J shed 0 bases, with 11 bases lying between them. CDR3 residues: CASRVSTATNEKLFF. In DNA, the CDR3 is TGTGCCAGCAGGGTTTCGACAGCAACTAATGAAAAACTGTTTTTT.

This clone was detected a few times. This chain joins TRBV29-1 and TRBJ1-1; D perhaps matches TRBD1 (6 bases). V was pared by 1 base and J by 1 base, with 10 bases between. There are 14 residues in the CDR3. Germline CDR1 is SQVTM and CDR2 is ANQGSEA. The CDR3 bases are TGCAGCGTTGAAGTACGGGGGGCGAACACTGAAGCTTTCTTT. This gives the protein CSVEVRGANTEAFF.

CDR3 region: CASSGQRDGYTF. The CDR3, as DNA: TGTGCCAGCTCGGGACAGAGGGATGGCTACACCTTC. The chain has TRBV27 and TRBJ1-2; 7 nucleotides line up with TRBD1. V shed 8 bases, J shed 6 bases, and the junction held 6 bases outside the gene matches. This CDR3 is 12 amino acids long. Per germline, CDR1 MNHEY and CDR2 SMNVEV (reference sequence).

The chain combines TRBV5-1 with TRBJ1-6; possibly TRBD1 for D (5 bases). Germline V gives CDR1 SGHRS, CDR2 YFSETQ. Trimming pared 4 bases from V and 8 bases from J, leaving 13 bases between. This CDR3 has 14 residues. CDR3 loop: CASSQGPVDSPLHF. The CDR3 bases are TGCGCCAGCAGCCAGGGACCTGTGGATTCACCCCTCCACTTT.

The table lists this clone with a count of one. The gene calls are TRBV29-1 and TRBJ2-1, with D maybe TRBD2 (7 bases). The CDR3 loop spans 13 amino acids. Germline CDR1 and CDR2: SQVTM and ANQGSEA. DNA for the CDR3: TGCAGGGGAGGGGGAGTCCTCCTCGATGAGCAGTTCTTC. It translates to CRGGGVLLDEQFF.

A few counts support this clone. The V gene is TRBV4-2, the J gene TRBJ2-7, with a tentative D call TRBD2 (6 bases). Germline CDR1 LGHNA, CDR2 YNFKEQ. V gave up 0 bases and J gave up 1 base, with 13 bases separating them. The CDR3 has 16 residues. DNA of the CDR3: TGTGCCAGCAGCCAAGAACTAGCCCTTAGTTCCTACGAGCAGTACTTC. Its protein is CASSQELALSSYEQYF.

This clone was observed at least ten times. The chain is built from TRBV18 and TRBJ1-4; 9 nucleotides agree with TRBD1. Germline V gives CDR1 KGHSH, CDR2 LQKENI. The CDR3 extends over 18 amino acids. After removal of 5 bases from V and 8 bases from J, the junction contained 18 bases not matched to a gene. CDR3 amino acids: CASSAKLQPGQGREKLFF. The CDR3 DNA reads as TGTGCCAGCTCAGCTAAATTACAGCCGGGACAGGGAAGAGAAAAACTGTTTTTT.

V usage is TRBV9 and J usage is TRBJ2-5; 7 bases line up with TRBD1. Unmatched junction bases numbered 2, after V lost 0 bases and J lost 3 bases. This CDR3 has 14 amino acids. Germline-derived CDR1 and CDR2 are SGDLS and YYNGEE. The CDR3 bases are TGTGCCAGCAGCGTAGGACAGGGTAAAGAGACCCAGTACTTC. Protein product: CASSVGQGKETQYF.

This clone was seen a few times. V usage is TRBV30 and J usage is TRBJ2-3; 13 positions match TRBD2. CDR3 length: 17 residues. Germline values: CDR1 GTSNPN, CDR2 SVGIG (reference sequence). V lost 2 bases, J lost 2 bases, and 7 bases stayed unmatched. CDR3 coding DNA: TGTGCCTGGAGTACCAGGACTAGCGGGGGACTCACAGATACGCAGTATTTT. It codes for CAWSTRTSGGLTDTQYF.

The chain joins TRBV30 to TRBJ1-2; 8 bases agree with TRBD1. The V gene's germline CDR1 is GTSNPN and CDR2 SVGIG (reference sequence). The junction had 13 bases not matched to a gene; V was cut back by 4 bases and J by 6 bases. The CDR3 contains 15 residues. The CDR3, as DNA: TGTGCCTGGAAACCTAGCTTAAGACAGGGGAATGGCTACACCTTC. Protein: CAWKPSLRQGNGYTF. The whole variable domain, filled in from reference TRBV30 and TRBJ1-2, reads SQTIHQWPATLVQPVGSPLSLECTVEGTSNPNLYWYRQAAGRGLQLLFYSVGIGQISSEVPQNLSASRPQDRQFILSSKKLLLSDSGFYLCAWKPSLRQGNGYTFGSGTRLTVV.

V usage is TRBV5-1 and J usage is TRBJ2-5, with TRBD2 matching 7 bases. The J segment lost 0 bases and the V segment lost 7 bases, leaving 9 bases of the junction unmatched. The CDR3 covers 15 residues. Looked up from germline, CDR1 is SGHRS and CDR2 is YFSETQ. In nucleotides, the CDR3 is TGCGCCAGCTCCCTTGGGAGCGGGAACCAAGAGACCCAGTACTTC. It translates to CASSLGSGNQETQYF.

This rearrangement joins TRBV4-1 to TRBJ1-1, with D unresolved. Germline V gene lookup returns CDR1 MGHRA and CDR2 YSYEKL. Trimming took off 1 base at V and 1 base at J, with 10 bases between the two ends. The CDR3 length is 15 residues. The CDR3 spells CASSQAGMKNTEAFF. CDR3 nucleotides: TGCGCCAGCAGCCAAGCCGGGATGAAGAACACTGAAGCTTTCTTT.